This TCR beta chain came from a study of blood T cells in healthy people across ages. A second PCR, run for roughly 7 to 12 cycles, used a sample-barcoded 5' primer plus a J-beta primer mix. TCRdb passed the 5' RACE reads through MiXCR, listing each CDR3 protein once. Of about 1.1 million distinct CDR3 sequences detected, 35% to 40% appear once; the ten largest clones hold less than 15%. CDR1 is SGHRS and CDR2 is YFSETQ in the germline V gene. The CDR3 contains 14 residues. Trimming took 2 bases from V and 4 from J, leaving 12 bases between them. Study-wide results and caveats: Among long-lived donors, naive CD4+ cells were more numerous and diversity higher than in aged donors.

This clonotype was seen a few times. The antigen is unknown. Sequencing was carried out using blood. The sequence was collected from a man aged 18-30 years in good health. J is TRBJ2-5 and V is TRBV5-1; D possibly uses TRBD1 or TRBD2 (6 bases each). CDR3 coding DNA: TGCGCCAGCAGCTTTCGGGGGCTTAGAGAGACCCAGTACTTC. Its protein product is CASSFRGLRETQYF.